This T cell receptor beta chain came from a study of T cell changes during pregnancy in multiple sclerosis. This CDR3 contains 13 residues. CDR1 and CDR2 (germline): LNHNV, YYDKDF (reference sequence). Trimming cost V 0 bases and J 7 bases; bases outside gene matches: 1. Repertoires were generated with immunoSEQ multiplex PCR, while TCRdb's copy carries only in-frame clones and drops some. The sample carries about 81,000 clones, about 94% recorded once. Sequencing used peripheral blood, obtained in the third trimester of pregnancy. The chain recombines TRBV15 with TRBJ1-2, with 8 bases matching TRBD1. The receptor's source is a female donor with multiple sclerosis, enrolled in a pregnancy study. The CDR3 nucleotides are TGTGCCACCAGCAGAGAAGGGACAGGTGGCTACACCTTC. This sequence encodes CATSREGTGGYTF.